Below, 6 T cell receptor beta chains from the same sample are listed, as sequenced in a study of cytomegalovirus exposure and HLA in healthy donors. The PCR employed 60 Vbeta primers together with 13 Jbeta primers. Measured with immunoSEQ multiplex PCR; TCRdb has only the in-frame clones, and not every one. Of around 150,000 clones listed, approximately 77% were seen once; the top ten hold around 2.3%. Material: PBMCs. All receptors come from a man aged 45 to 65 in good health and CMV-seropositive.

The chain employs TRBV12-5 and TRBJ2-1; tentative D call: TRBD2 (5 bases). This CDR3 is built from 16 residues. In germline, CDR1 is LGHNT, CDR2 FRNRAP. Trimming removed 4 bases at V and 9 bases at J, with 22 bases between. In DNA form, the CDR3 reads TGTGCTAGTGGTTCCTCCCTACTAGGCTCGAGCGGTGAGCAGTTCTTC. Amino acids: CASGSSLLGSSGEQFF. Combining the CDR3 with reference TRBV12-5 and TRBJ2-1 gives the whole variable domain DARVTQTPRHKVTEMGQEVTMRCQPILGHNTVFWYRQTMMQGLELLAYFRNRAPLDDSGMPKDRFSAEMPDATLATLKIQPSEPRDSAVYFCASGSSLLGSSGEQFFGPGTRLTVL.

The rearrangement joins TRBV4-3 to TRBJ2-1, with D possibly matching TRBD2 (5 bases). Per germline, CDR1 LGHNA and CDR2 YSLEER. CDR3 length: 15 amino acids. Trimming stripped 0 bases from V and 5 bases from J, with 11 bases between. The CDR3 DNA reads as TGCGCCAGCAGCCAAGATGCCCTAGCCCACAATGAGCAGTTCTTC. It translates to CASSQDALAHNEQFF.

The CDR3 DNA follows: TGTGCCAGCAGCCAAAGGGTGGGGACACCCGCCTACGAGCAGTACTTC. Translating it yields CASSQRVGTPAYEQYF. The rearrangement uses TRBV7-2 and TRBJ2-7; tentatively, D is TRBD1 (6 bases). The CDR3 contains 16 residues. The germline V gene encodes CDR1 SGHTA and CDR2 FQGNSA. Trimming took off 5 bases at V and 2 bases at J, with 19 bases between the two ends.

The CDR3 loop reads CASSPTGGYEQYF. The CDR3 nucleotides are TGTGCCAGCAGCCCCACAGGGGGCTACGAGCAGTACTTC. The V gene is TRBV7-6, the J gene TRBJ2-7, with 8 positions matching TRBD1. The CDR3 consists of 13 residues. Looked up from germline, CDR1 is SGHVS and CDR2 is FNYEAQ. Trimming cost V 5 bases and J 3 bases; bases outside gene matches: 3.

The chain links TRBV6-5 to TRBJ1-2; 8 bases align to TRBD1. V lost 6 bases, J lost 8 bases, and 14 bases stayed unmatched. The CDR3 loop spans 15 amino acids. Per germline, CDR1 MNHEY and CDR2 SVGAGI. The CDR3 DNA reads TGTGCCAGCAGCTCTTACTCGCAGGGGGCTCAGGGCTACACCTTC. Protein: CASSSYSQGAQGYTF.

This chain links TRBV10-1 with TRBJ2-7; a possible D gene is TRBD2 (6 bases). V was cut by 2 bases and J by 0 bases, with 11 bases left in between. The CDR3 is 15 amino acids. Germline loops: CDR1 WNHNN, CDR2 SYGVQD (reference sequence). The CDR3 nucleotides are TGCGCCAGCAGTGAGGGGACTCGCAACTCCTACGAGCAGTACTTC. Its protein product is CASSEGTRNSYEQYF.